What follows are 13 T cell receptor beta chains derived from one specimen sequenced in a study of T cells expressing NK-cell markers. TCRdb reworked the 5' RACE reads into one entry per CDR3 protein, no DNA. The data include approximately 460,000 distinct CDR3 sequences; the top ten clones carry 7.3%. The sample taken for sequencing was blood T cells: a sorted CD56 or NKG2C T cell subset, CD4+ or CD8+ T cells, or bulk PBMC T cells (not recorded which). The receptors stem from a woman aged 18 to 69 in good health.

The chain couples TRBV24-1 to TRBJ1-5; TCRdb's D call, TRBD1, is unchecked because there is no DNA. The CDR3 has 15 amino acids. CDR1 KGHDR and CDR2 SFDVKD come from the germline V gene. CDR3 amino acids: CATKEGTGGNQPQHF.

The CDR3 reads CASSWTGGEETQYF. The chain couples TRBV6-2 or TRBV6-3 to TRBJ2-5; the TRBD1 assignment by TCRdb is unverifiable without DNA. This CDR3 contains 14 residues. CDR1 is MNHEY, CDR2 SVGEGT, per germline.

The chain employs TRBV18 and TRBJ1-4. Germline V gives CDR1 KGHSH, CDR2 LQKENI. The CDR3 loop spans 15 amino acids. The CDR3 region is CASSPPGGAGEKLFF.

The chain links TRBV9 to TRBJ2-1; absent DNA, TCRdb's TRBD1 call cannot be checked. This CDR3 has 15 residues. Germline values: CDR1 SGDLS, CDR2 YYNGEE. The CDR3 loop reads CASGDREEYYNEQFF.

CDR3 residues: CASSYLYLAGGTNEQFF. The V gene is TRBV6-2 or TRBV6-3, the J gene TRBJ2-1; TCRdb gives TRBD2 as the D gene, but with no DNA this cannot be confirmed. CDR3 length equals 17 residues. The V gene's germline CDR1 is MNHEY and CDR2 SVGEGT.

The chain links TRBV7-2 to TRBJ2-3; TCRdb returns TRBD1, unconfirmable since there is no DNA. In germline, CDR1 is SGHTA, CDR2 FQGNSA. The length of the CDR3 is 16 residues. The CDR3 loop is CASSSLGGVSTDTQYF.

This CDR3 reads CATSCIRFCVTDTQYF. The J gene is TRBJ2-3, the V gene TRBV24-1. The germline CDR1 and CDR2 sequences are KGHDR and SFDVKD. This CDR3 has 16 residues.

The V and J genes are TRBV7-2 and TRBJ1-5. CDR3 length: 14 amino acids. Germline V lookup: CDR1 SGHTA, CDR2 FQGNSA. CDR3 region: CASSLNGRNQPQHF.

V gene TRBV12-3 or TRBV12-4 combines with J gene TRBJ2-5; the TCRdb call, TRBD1, lacks DNA for checking. CDR3 length: 13 residues. The CDR3: CASTRTRKETQYF.

The CDR3 sequence: CASSSPGILGDTQYF. The rearrangement links TRBV6-2 or TRBV6-3 to TRBJ2-3; TCRdb's D call of TRBD1 is untestable without DNA. CDR3 length: 15 amino acids. Germline assignment: CDR1 MNHEY and CDR2 SVGEGT.

The chain recombines TRBV12-3 or TRBV12-4 with TRBJ2-7; there is no DNA to check the TCRdb D call of TRBD1. The CDR3 sequence is 15 residues long. CDR3 region: CASSPRVSGPYEQYF.

CDR3: CSVGNSGSYEQYF. V gene TRBV29-1 combines with J gene TRBJ2-7; TCRdb returns TRBD2, unconfirmable since there is no DNA. This CDR3 region has 13 residues. From germline, CDR1 is SQVTM and CDR2 ANQGSEA.

The V call is TRBV12-3 or TRBV12-4, the J call TRBJ2-7. The CDR3 runs 14 residues. The CDR3 region is CASSLAHERNEQYF.